Shown below are 25 T cell receptor beta chains from a single sample sequenced in a study of cytotoxic CD8 clonotypes in ibrutinib-treated CLL. Produced via immunoSEQ multiplex PCR; TCRdb's table is partial and in-frame only. The repertoire consists of under 200,000 clones, with around 80% occurring once and the leading ten covering about 4.9%. The source was PBMCs, collected after 24 months of ibrutinib treatment. The source is a human donor with chronic lymphocytic leukemia.

The chain employs TRBV28 and TRBJ2-6, with TRBD2 matching over 8 bases. V shed 2 bases, J shed 4 bases, and the junction held 10 bases outside the gene matches. The germline gives CDR1 MDHEN, CDR2 SYDVKM. The CDR3 loop spans 18 amino acids. As DNA, the CDR3 is TGTGCCAGCAGTTTAACCCGGGGGGGCCTAGTAGGGGCCAACGTCCTGACTTTC. It codes for CASSLTRGGLVGANVLTF.

The chain recombines TRBV5-5 with TRBJ1-5, with a tentative D call TRBD1 (6 bases). V was clipped by 2 bases and J by 2 bases, with 11 bases between them. Germline CDR1 is SGHKS and CDR2 is YYEKEE (reference sequence). The CDR3 loop spans 15 amino acids. The CDR3 sequence is CASSFSGAGNQPQHF. CDR3 DNA: TGTGCCAGCAGCTTTTCAGGGGCCGGCAATCAGCCCCAGCATTTT.

The chain couples TRBV7-9 to TRBJ1-1; D call uncertain. Germline V gene sequence: CDR1 SEHNR, CDR2 FQNEAQ (reference sequence). The CDR3 has 15 amino acids. Between the trimmed V and J ends, which lost 6 bases and 5 bases, there was a span of 19 bases. This CDR3 reads CASSSPGPTRTEAFF. The CDR3 nucleotides are TGTGCCAGCAGTTCCCCGGGCCCCACAAGGACTGAAGCTTTCTTT.

This clone was found a few times. The chain employs TRBV5-1 and TRBJ2-1, with 12 bases identical to TRBD2. CDR1 and CDR2 from the germline V gene are SGHRS and YFSETQ. CDR3 length: 16 amino acids. Unmatched junction bases numbered 4, after V lost 5 bases and J lost 1 base. The CDR3 DNA reads as TGCGCCAGCAGTTCTAGCGGGGGGGCGTCCTACAATGAGCAGTTCTTC. Translation gives CASSSSGGASYNEQFF.

On this clone: Since no conserved phenylalanine or tryptophan closes the CDR3, a read error is the likely cause. It is unclear where the CDR3 begins or ends on the DNA, so no DNA is shown, and the CDR3 is as TCRdb lists it. This chain links TRBV7-2 with TRBJ2-3; the tabulated D call, TRBD2, remains unverified against the DNA. Germline CDR1 SGHTA, CDR2 FQGNSA. Both ends counted, the CDR3 spans 14 residues. The CDR3 sequence is CASSLSATSGAPGV.

The chain couples TRBV10-2 to TRBJ2-1, with 7 bases lining up with TRBD2. J was trimmed by 3 bases and V by 8 bases; bases with no gene match: 10. The CDR3 runs to 15 residues. Germline CDR1 and CDR2: WSHSY and SAAADI. In DNA form, the CDR3 reads TGCGCCAGCGCACATGGGACTACTAGCTACAATGAGCAGTTCTTC. Protein sequence: CASAHGTTSYNEQFF.

The chain joins TRBV9 to TRBJ2-1; D possibly corresponds to TRBD2 (5 bases). This CDR3 has 13 residues. V lost 4 bases and J 2 bases, leaving 7 bases between the germline ends. Germline V CDR1 and CDR2: SGDLS, YYNGEE. The CDR3 DNA is TGTGCCAGCAGCCCCGGGGCCTACAATGAGCAGTTCTTC. This sequence encodes CASSPGAYNEQFF.

The count of this clone is one. This chain connects TRBV7-9 to TRBJ2-1; 8 bases align to TRBD1. Looked up from germline, CDR1 is SEHNR and CDR2 is FQNEAQ (reference sequence). After removal of 4 bases from V and 8 bases from J, the junction contained 10 bases not matched to a gene. The CDR3 extends over 15 amino acids. In DNA form, the CDR3 reads TGTGCCAGCAGCTCCTACAGGACAGGGAACCATGAGCAGTTCTTC. It encodes CASSSYRTGNHEQFF.

This clone was seen a few times. J is TRBJ2-7 and V is TRBV28; 7 positions match TRBD2. The CDR3 runs 17 residues. The J segment lost 2 bases and the V segment lost 2 bases, leaving 12 bases of the junction unmatched. Germline CDR1 and CDR2: MDHEN and SYDVKM. CDR3 sequence (DNA): TGTGCCAGCAGTTTACCTGACGTACTAGCGCCTACCTACGAGCAGTACTTC. Translating gives CASSLPDVLAPTYEQYF.

The chain links TRBV4-1 to TRBJ1-5; a weak D match, TRBD1 (6 bases). The CDR3 totals 15 residues. The germline V and J ends were trimmed by 5 bases and 9 bases, with 20 bases remaining between them. Germline V gene sequence: CDR1 MGHRA, CDR2 YSYEKL. CDR3 DNA sequence: TGCGCCAGCAGCAGAACACAGGGCCCCGACCGGCCCCAGCATTTT. Translation: CASSRTQGPDRPQHF.

V gene TRBV18 combines with J gene TRBJ1-1; D perhaps matches TRBD1 (6 bases). Germline V gene lookup returns CDR1 KGHSH and CDR2 LQKENI. Trimming took off 2 bases at V and 0 bases at J, with 13 bases between the two ends. CDR3 length equals 16 residues. The CDR3 loop reads CASSPSGQIMNTEAFF. In DNA, the CDR3 is TGTGCCAGCTCACCATCTGGACAGATCATGAACACTGAAGCTTTCTTT.

This chain connects TRBV7-3 to TRBJ2-1, with D unresolved. This CDR3 comprises 16 residues. Germline CDR1 SGHTA, CDR2 FQGTGA. The V gene lost 4 bases and the J gene lost 0 bases, with 13 bases spanning the gap. CDR3 bases: TGTGCCAGCAGCTCCAACCCCGATAGCTCCTACAATGAGCAGTTCTTC. Translation: CASSSNPDSSYNEQFF.

This clone was picked up one time. The chain employs TRBV6-1 and TRBJ2-3, with a possible D match to TRBD1 (6 bases). Germline V gene lookup returns CDR1 MNHNS and CDR2 SASEGT. The CDR3 is made up of 15 amino acids. Trimming took off 2 bases at V and 3 bases at J, with 12 bases between the two ends. The chain's CDR3 is CASSEPGTMTDTQYF. DNA for the CDR3: TGTGCCAGCAGTGAACCCGGGACAATGACAGATACGCAGTATTTT.

This rearrangement joins TRBV18 to TRBJ2-5; 11 nucleotides line up with TRBD2. CDR3 length: 16 amino acids. V lost 3 bases to trimming and J lost 4 bases; unmatched junction nucleotides: 7. Germline V CDR1 and CDR2: KGHSH, LQKENI. The CDR3 nucleotides are TGTGCCAGCTCACCTCGACTAGCGGGGAAGGGAGAGACCCAGTACTTC. Translating gives CASSPRLAGKGETQYF.

This chain links TRBV5-5 with TRBJ1-3; the match to TRBD1 covers 8 bases. Germline CDR1 SGHKS, CDR2 YYEKEE (reference sequence). Germline trimming cut 4 bases from V and 0 bases from J; bases unmatched to any gene: 3. The CDR3 extends over 15 amino acids. Written as DNA, the CDR3 is TGTGCCAGCAGCGTGACAGGGGACTCTGGAAACACCATATATTTT. Amino acids: CASSVTGDSGNTIYF.

The chain uses TRBV4-3 and TRBJ1-5; 7 positions agree with TRBD1. The germline V gene encodes CDR1 LGHNA and CDR2 YSLEER. V shed 1 base and J 0 bases; nucleotides not matched to a gene: 12. This CDR3 is 19 amino acids long. The CDR3: CASSQGGLGGVYSNQPQHF. CDR3 nucleotide sequence: TGCGCCAGCAGCCAAGGGGGTCTAGGGGGCGTCTATAGCAATCAGCCCCAGCATTTT.

The genes are TRBV28 and TRBJ2-3, with 15 bases identical to TRBD2. The ends lost 6 bases at V and 2 bases at J; junction bases unmatched: 12. This CDR3 region has 19 residues. The germline CDR1 and CDR2 sequences are MDHEN and SYDVKM. The CDR3 sequence: CASRGGTSGRPTATDTQYF. The CDR3 nucleotides read TGTGCCAGCAGAGGGGGGACTAGCGGGAGGCCCACCGCCACAGATACGCAGTATTTT.

The rearrangement links TRBV19 to TRBJ1-3, with TRBD1 as a possible D gene (6 bases). CDR1 is LNHDA, CDR2 SQIVND, per germline (reference sequence). The CDR3 length is 15 residues. V lost 9 bases to trimming and J lost 0 bases, with 15 bases between them. DNA of the CDR3: TGTGCCAGCTCCAGACAGGTTATCTCTGGAAACACCATATATTTT. Its translation: CASSRQVISGNTIYF.

This chain joins TRBV6-5 and TRBJ2-7, with 8 bases that match TRBD1. Losses at the gene ends were 5 bases for V and 3 bases for J; bases not matched to a gene: 6. CDR1 is MNHEY and CDR2 is SVGAGI in the germline V gene. The CDR3 spans 14 residues. This CDR3 is CASSDGTGDYEQYF. The DNA for the CDR3 is TGTGCCAGCAGTGACGGGACAGGTGACTACGAGCAGTACTTC.

V usage is TRBV19 and J usage is TRBJ2-4, with TRBD2 as a possible D gene (6 bases). The germline V gene encodes CDR1 LNHDA and CDR2 SQIVND (reference sequence). V was trimmed by 7 bases and J by 0 bases, leaving 16 bases between them. The CDR3 extends over 16 amino acids. The CDR3 DNA reads as TGTGCCAGTAATCCTGGGGGGACTCAAGCCAAAAACATTCAGTACTTC. This sequence encodes CASNPGGTQAKNIQYF.

The chain combines TRBV6-6 with TRBJ2-5; D is perhaps TRBD1 or TRBD2 (5 bases each). The CDR3 loop spans 16 amino acids. V was shortened by 5 bases and J by 2 bases, with 18 bases between the two germline ends. CDR1 is MNHNY and CDR2 is SVGAGI in the germline V gene (reference sequence). CDR3 sequence reads: CASSTGRGNPQETQYF. In DNA, the CDR3 is TGTGCCAGCAGTACAGGTCGGGGTAACCCGCAAGAGACCCAGTACTTC.

The chain carries TRBV29-1 and TRBJ2-5, with TRBD2 identical over 13 bases. The CDR3 length is 13 residues. Germline loops: CDR1 SQVTM, CDR2 ANQGSEA. Trimming at V came to 6 bases and at J to 5 bases, leaving 3 bases not matched to a gene. The CDR3 here is CSVLTSGRETQYF. In nucleotides, the CDR3 is TGCAGCGTACTGACTAGCGGGAGGGAGACCCAGTACTTC.

This clone was seen more than once but under ten times. The CDR3 nucleotides are TGTGCCAGCACCCGACCGGGACGCCAAACTTGGTACTTC. Amino acid sequence: CASTRPGRQTWYF. The rearrangement joins TRBV28 to TRBJ2-7; D tentatively reads TRBD1 or TRBD2 (5 bases each). The CDR3 has 13 amino acids. The V end lost 7 bases, the J end lost 12 bases, and 22 bases lay between the germline ends. Germline CDR1 MDHEN, CDR2 SYDVKM.

A note on this clone: The germline gene is not matched at one end of the junction; a read error may be the cause. The chain is built from TRBV6-5 and TRBJ2-2, with TRBD1 matching over 9 bases. The CDR3 extends over 16 amino acids. CDR1 MNHEY and CDR2 SVGAGI come from the germline V gene. CDR3 sequence reads: CASSNSGQGIAGELFF. As DNA, the CDR3 is TGTGCCAGCAGTAACTCGGGACAGGGTATCGCCGGGGAGCTGTTTTTT.

This clone has a single count. The V gene is TRBV7-2, the J gene TRBJ2-1; 8 nucleotides agree with TRBD2. The V gene end was trimmed by 7 bases and the J gene end by 0 bases; junction bases not matched to a gene: 5. CDR1 is SGHTA and CDR2 is FQGNSA in the germline V gene. CDR3 size: 15 residues. CDR3 region: CASTLSGSSYNEQFF. DNA for the CDR3: TGTGCCAGCACCCTGAGCGGGAGCTCCTACAATGAGCAGTTCTTC. Based on the CDR3 plus reference TRBV7-2 and TRBJ2-1, the full variable domain is GAGVSQSPSNKVTEKGKDVELRCDPISGHTALYWYRQSLGQGLEFLIYFQGNSAPDKSGLPSDRFSAERTGGSVSTLTIQRTQQEDSAVYLCASTLSGSSYNEQFFGPGTRLTVL.